Shown below are 25 T cell receptor beta chains from a single sample sequenced in a study of identical twins. TCRdb re-derived calls from the 5' RACE reads in MiXCR, one entry per CDR3 protein. There are hundreds of thousands of distinct CDR3 sequences in the sample; 9% to 15% occur only once, and roughly 1.6% lies in the top ten. This same sample was also taken into another study, of yellow fever vaccine responses in identical twins.

Material: PBMCs. These receptors came from a woman aged 18-35 years in good health.

The V call is TRBV11-2, the J call TRBJ1-1, with unresolved D. Germline CDR1 reads SGHAT; CDR2 reads FQNNGV. This CDR3 is built from 12 residues. V dropped 3 bases and J dropped 8 bases, with 10 bases sitting between them. The CDR3 DNA sequence: TGTGCCAGCAGCTTTATTCTGGGGGAAGCTTTCTTT. It encodes CASSFILGEAFF.

This clonotype was seen a few times. CDR3 sequence reads: CASMGGLSNYGYTF. The DNA for the CDR3 is TGTGCCAGCATGGGCGGTTTATCTAACTATGGCTACACCTTC. The chain carries TRBV6-1 and TRBJ1-2; D is uncertain. Germline V gene lookup returns CDR1 MNHNS and CDR2 SASEGT. The germline V and J ends were trimmed by 7 bases and 0 bases, with 12 bases remaining between them. The CDR3 is 14 residues long.

This clonotype showed up just a few times. The genes are TRBV6-1 and TRBJ2-5; the match to TRBD1 covers 10 bases. The ends lost 4 bases at V and 3 bases at J; junction bases unmatched: 5. CDR1 is MNHNS and CDR2 is SASEGT in the germline V gene. CDR3 size: 15 residues. CDR3 sequence reads: CASSGSGTGEETQYF. The CDR3 coding sequence is TGTGCCAGCAGTGGCTCCGGGACAGGGGAAGAGACCCAGTACTTC.

This clonotype turned up a few times. V gene TRBV20-1 combines with J gene TRBJ2-4, with a weak D call TRBD1 (5 bases). There are 15 residues in the CDR3. The germline V gene has CDR1 DFQATT and CDR2 SNEGSKA (reference sequence). The germline V and J ends were trimmed by 3 bases and 2 bases, with 14 bases remaining between them. CDR3 nucleotide sequence: TGCAGTGCTAGCGATATATTGGACACCAAAAACATTCAGTACTTC. It encodes CSASDILDTKNIQYF.

The rearrangement links TRBV7-2 to TRBJ1-3, with D perhaps TRBD1 (5 bases). CDR3 length: 17 residues. V was pared by 4 bases and J by 10 bases, with 26 bases between. Germline loops: CDR1 SGHTA, CDR2 FQGNSA. DNA of the CDR3: TGTGCCAGCAGCTCCACCGCCGGGACTGACCCTTTTTCGACCATATATTTT. Residues: CASSSTAGTDPFSTIYF.

At least ten counts were recorded for this clonotype. The DNA for the CDR3 is TGTGCCAGCAGTTTCCCAGGGACCTATGGCTACACCTTC. Its translation is CASSFPGTYGYTF. The J gene is TRBJ1-2, the V gene TRBV12-3 or TRBV12-4, with a weak D call TRBD1 (5 bases). CDR3 length: 13 amino acids. The V end was cut by 3 bases, the J end by 4 bases, with 9 bases between.

The CDR3 region is CASSDGKRERSYEQYF. CDR3 DNA: TGTGCCAGCAGTGACGGAAAGCGGGAGAGATCCTACGAGCAGTACTTC. The chain uses TRBV2 and TRBJ2-7; 8 bases are a match to TRBD2. This CDR3 has 16 amino acids. The trim removed 3 bases at V and 1 base at J, leaving 8 bases unmatched. Germline V gives CDR1 SNHLY, CDR2 FYNNEI.

A few counts support this clonotype. The chain combines TRBV19 with TRBJ1-2; TRBD1 is a possible D gene (5 bases). Trimming stripped 4 bases from V and 7 bases from J, with 16 bases between. Per germline, CDR1 LNHDA and CDR2 SQIVND (reference sequence). This CDR3 spans 14 amino acids. The CDR3 sequence is CASSSQGWIGGYTF. CDR3 coding DNA: TGTGCCAGTAGTAGCCAGGGTTGGATTGGTGGCTACACCTTC.

This clonotype was observed many times. The chain combines TRBV24-1 with TRBJ2-3, with D uncertain. Germline loops: CDR1 KGHDR, CDR2 SFDVKD. Deletions cut 3 bases from V and 4 bases from J, with 19 bases between. The CDR3 is 17 residues long. CDR3 protein: CATSDPSPGEAADTQYF. The CDR3, as DNA: TGTGCCACCAGTGATCCGTCTCCGGGCGAGGCGGCAGATACGCAGTATTTT.

The genes are TRBV4-1 and TRBJ2-2, with D tentatively TRBD2 (6 bases). Germline CDR1 and CDR2: MGHRA and YSYEKL. The CDR3 spans 15 residues. V gave up 5 bases and J gave up 7 bases, with 17 bases separating them. The CDR3 nucleotides are TGCGCCAGCAGCATAGGGGCTAGCGTCGACGGGGAGCTGTTTTTT. This sequence encodes CASSIGASVDGELFF.

The rearrangement joins TRBV11-2 to TRBJ2-2, with 13 bases aligning to TRBD2. Germline CDR1 and CDR2: SGHAT and FQNNGV. The CDR3 runs to 19 residues. Unmatched junction bases numbered 7, after V lost 2 bases and J lost 1 base. Here the CDR3 reads CASSLTGLAGALNTGELFF. CDR3 nucleotide sequence: TGTGCCAGCAGCTTAACAGGACTAGCGGGAGCCTTGAACACCGGGGAGCTGTTTTTT.

This clonotype was seen more than once but under ten times. The chain recombines TRBV21-1 with TRBJ2-7; the DNA was not used to check the table's D call, TRBD1. TRBV21-1 is an annotated pseudogene. There are 15 residues in the CDR3. CDR3 sequence: CASSIGPGLDYEQYV. CDR3 nucleotides: TGTGCCAGCAGCATAGGCCCGGGGTTGGACTACGAGCAGTACGTC.

Many counts were recorded for this clonotype. Sequence at one end of the junction differs from germline and may be a read error. The rearrangement joins TRBV19 to TRBJ2-3; D is undetermined. Germline lookup yields CDR1 LNHDA and CDR2 SQIVND (reference sequence). The CDR3 contains 12 residues. This chain's CDR3 is CASSISTDTQYF. CDR3 sequence (DNA): TGCGCCAGCAGCATCAGCACAGATACGCAGTATTTT.

A few counts support this clonotype. The gene calls are TRBV10-3 and TRBJ2-3; D gene uncertain. V was shortened by 2 bases and J by 7 bases, with 16 bases between the two germline ends. CDR1 is ENHRY, CDR2 SYGVKD, per germline. CDR3 length: 15 residues. The CDR3 nucleotides read TGTGCCATCAGTGAGGCCTGGGAAACGAAAAATACGCAGTATTTT. Translation gives CAISEAWETKNTQYF.

The chain employs TRBV12-1 and TRBJ1-4. TRBV12-1 is a pseudogene segment. The CDR3 has 16 residues. The CDR3 nucleotides are TGCGCCAGCAGCTTTACCGGGTCTTCAACTAATGAAAAACTGTTTTTT. Translating gives CASSFTGSSTNEKLFF.

The CDR3 region is CASSTLWTGVAKTQYF. Here the CDR3 DNA reads TGTGCCAGCAGCACGCTATGGACAGGGGTGGCAAAGACCCAGTACTTC. The chain employs TRBV7-9 and TRBJ2-5; the match to TRBD1 covers 9 bases. CDR1 is SEHNR and CDR2 is FQNEAQ in the germline V gene (reference sequence). CDR3 size: 16 residues. V lost 5 bases and J lost 6; bases outside the gene matches: 13. Complete variable domain (other parts from reference TRBV7-9 and TRBJ2-5): DTGVSQNPRHKITKRGQNVTFRCDPISEHNRLYWYRQTLGQGPEFLTYFQNEAQLEKSRLLSDRFSAERPKGSFSTLEIQRTEQGDSAMYLCASSTLWTGVAKTQYFGPGTRLLVL.

This clonotype was seen many times. The chain joins TRBV29-1 to TRBJ2-3; 9 bases are shared with TRBD1. Per germline, CDR1 SQVTM and CDR2 ANQGSEA. The CDR3 is 15 amino acids. The J segment lost 5 bases and the V segment lost 1 base, leaving 7 bases of the junction unmatched. This CDR3 reads CSVEVYGTGRDTQYF. The DNA for the CDR3 is TGCAGCGTTGAAGTGTATGGGACAGGGAGAGATACGCAGTATTTT.

There are a few counts of this clonotype. The gene calls are TRBV3-1 and TRBJ2-1; D remains unclear. CDR1 LGHDT and CDR2 YNNKEL come from the germline V gene (reference sequence). Trimming shortened V by 4 bases and J by 7 bases, and 8 bases separated the two germline ends. CDR3 length: 12 residues. As DNA, the CDR3 is TGTGCCAGCAGCCGGGTGGGGAATGAGCAGTTCTTC. Translation gives CASSRVGNEQFF.

This clonotype was observed a few times. The chain uses TRBV6-5 and TRBJ2-7; 12 bases are a match to TRBD2. CDR1 and CDR2 (germline): MNHEY, SVGAGI. Losses at the gene ends were 5 bases for V and 1 base for J; bases not matched to a gene: 9. This CDR3 is built from 17 residues. The CDR3 bases are TGTGCCAGCAGTACTCGCACTAGCGGGAGGTCGTCCTACGAGCAGTACTTC. Translation gives CASSTRTSGRSSYEQYF.

This chain connects TRBV20-1 to TRBJ2-5, with 11 bases that match TRBD1. V was clipped by 5 bases and J by 0 bases; unmatched bases: 2. The CDR3 consists of 14 residues. Germline CDR1 DFQATT, CDR2 SNEGSKA (reference sequence). The chain's CDR3 is CSAGDRGYQETQYF. DNA for the CDR3: TGCAGTGCTGGGGACAGGGGGTACCAAGAGACCCAGTACTTC.

Note on this clonotype: Germline is not matched at one junction end, which may reflect a read error. The chain joins TRBV6-1 to TRBJ1-4; D is unclear. Germline-derived CDR1 and CDR2 are MNHNS and SASEGT. This CDR3 spans 14 amino acids. The CDR3 sequence: CASREGTRGEKLFF. CDR3 coding DNA: TGTGCCAGCCGTGAGGGCACACGGGGTGAAAAACTGTTTTTT.

This clonotype has just a few counts. The chain recombines TRBV7-8 with TRBJ1-4; 12 bases align to TRBD1. This CDR3 is 14 amino acids long. CDR1 and CDR2 (germline): SGHVS, FQNEAQ. With V trimmed by 5 bases and J by 7 bases, 2 bases remained unmatched. CDR3 loop: CASSGTGGFEKLFF. In DNA, the CDR3 is TGTGCCAGCAGCGGGACAGGGGGCTTTGAAAAACTGTTTTTT.

Only a few counts were recorded for this clonotype. V and J are TRBV10-2 and TRBJ2-6; D unclear. The V and J ends lost 4 bases and 4 bases respectively, with 8 bases between them. Germline CDR1 WSHSY, CDR2 SAAADI. This CDR3 comprises 14 residues. CDR3 sequence: CASSAGYGANVLTF. The CDR3 DNA sequence: TGCGCCAGCAGTGCTGGGTACGGGGCCAACGTCCTGACTTTC.

V and J are TRBV24-1 and TRBJ2-1; 8 nucleotides agree with TRBD2. CDR1 is KGHDR, CDR2 SFDVKD, per germline. The CDR3 sequence is 14 residues long. With 5 bases clipped from V and 12 bases from J, the junction kept 11 bases outside the gene matches. The DNA of the CDR3 is TGTGCCACCAGTGTGCGGGAGGACCTTCGTGGGCAGTTCTTC. It specifies CATSVREDLRGQFF.

The J gene is TRBJ2-1, the V gene TRBV15, with unresolved D. Germline lookup yields CDR1 LNHNV and CDR2 YYDKDF (reference sequence). This CDR3 is 15 amino acids long. V was pared by 5 bases and J by 12 bases, with 23 bases between. CDR3 coding DNA: TGTGCCACCAGCCCCCCTCAAGGAGAGATTTGGGGGCAGTTCTTC. It specifies CATSPPQGEIWGQFF.